The 28 T cell receptor beta chains presented below share a single source sample, sequenced in a study of blood T cells in healthy people across ages. Then a second PCR, running about 6 to 11 cycles, was carried out with a sample-barcoded 5' primer and a J-beta primer mix. TCRdb redid the calling of the 5' RACE reads with MiXCR, one entry per CDR3 protein. The data show about a million distinct CDR3 sequences, just over 50% seen once. Sequenced sample: blood. All receptors come from an older woman in good health.

The chain links TRBV27 to TRBJ2-7, with 8 bases identical to TRBD2. This CDR3 spans 15 amino acids. CDR1 is MNHEY, CDR2 SMNVEV, per germline (reference sequence). V lost 5 bases, J lost 1 base, and 7 bases stayed unmatched. The CDR3 DNA is TGTGCCAGCAGTCCCCAGCGGGAGCTTTCCTACGAGCAGTACTTC. Amino acid sequence: CASSPQRELSYEQYF.

This clonotype was found a few times. The chain links TRBV12-3 or TRBV12-4 to TRBJ2-3, with 9 bases that match TRBD1. V lost 5 bases and J lost 0; bases outside the gene matches: 6. The CDR3 covers 16 residues. As DNA, the CDR3 is TGTGCCAGCAGTCCTCGGACAGGGGCTAGCACAGATACGCAGTATTTT. Its translation: CASSPRTGASTDTQYF.

The chain carries TRBV20-1 and TRBJ2-1; 13 bases are a match to TRBD2. Germline V CDR1 and CDR2: DFQATT, SNEGSKA (reference sequence). This CDR3 is 14 amino acids long. Trimming at V came to 7 bases and at J to 4 bases, leaving 4 bases not matched to a gene. CDR3 nucleotides: TGCAGTGAGGGACTAGCGGGACGGTACAATGAGCAGTTCTTC. Translating it yields CSEGLAGRYNEQFF.

About this clonotype itself: A much larger clonotype is one base distant, so this may be a read error. The chain links TRBV2 to TRBJ2-7; 11 nucleotides agree with TRBD2. The CDR3 contains 14 residues. CDR1 SNHLY and CDR2 FYNNEI come from the germline V gene. In nucleotides, the CDR3 is TGTGCCGGCAGTGGGACTAGCGGTACCTACGAGCAGTACTTC. The encoded protein is CAGSGTSGTYEQYF. Full variable domain (remainder filled in from reference TRBV2 and TRBJ2-7): EPEVTQTPSHQVTQMGQEVILRCVPISNHLYFYWYRQILGQKVEFLVSFYNNEISEKSEIFDDQFSVERPDGSNFTLKIRSTKLEDSAMYFCAGSGTSGTYEQYFGPGTRLTVT.

There are a few counts of this clonotype. The chain links TRBV28 to TRBJ2-3, with 11 bases lining up with TRBD2. Unmatched junction bases numbered 8, after V lost 4 bases and J lost 5 bases. The CDR3 totals 16 residues. The germline V gene encodes CDR1 MDHEN and CDR2 SYDVKM. CDR3 loop: CASSSSTSGAVDTQYF. The CDR3 DNA follows: TGTGCCAGCAGTTCATCGACTAGCGGGGCGGTAGATACGCAGTATTTT. The full variable domain, completed using reference TRBV28 and TRBJ2-3, is DVKVTQSSRYLVKRTGEKVFLECVQDMDHENMFWYRQDPGLGLRLIYFSYDVKMKEKGDIPEGYSVSREKKERFSLILESASTNQTSMYLCASSSSTSGAVDTQYFGPGTRLTVL.

This chain joins TRBV12-3 or TRBV12-4 and TRBJ2-3, with 8 bases aligning to TRBD2. CDR3 length equals 15 residues. Losses at the gene ends were 3 bases for V and 4 bases for J; bases not matched to a gene: 6. The CDR3 coding sequence is TGTGCCAGCAGTTTTACTAGCGGAAGGGCAGATACGCAGTATTTT. Encoded protein: CASSFTSGRADTQYF.

This chain links TRBV7-2 with TRBJ1-2; a weak D match, TRBD1 (6 bases). V dropped 5 bases and J dropped 7 bases, with 14 bases sitting between them. This CDR3 spans 13 amino acids. CDR1 and CDR2 from the germline V gene are SGHTA and FQGNSA. CDR3 DNA sequence: TGTGCCAGCAGCCAAGGGGGTACCGGTGGCTACACCTTC. Amino acids: CASSQGGTGGYTF.

This clonotype was observed a few times. This chain links TRBV29-1 with TRBJ2-1; D unclear. Looked up from germline, CDR1 is SQVTM and CDR2 is ANQGSEA. This CDR3 is 13 amino acids long. V shed 0 bases and J shed 4 bases, with 7 bases lying between them. The CDR3 region has the DNA TGCAGCGTTGAAGATCCCGGATACAATGAGCAGTTCTTC. Its translation is CSVEDPGYNEQFF.

The CDR3 region is CSALGSSSHNEQYF. The CDR3 DNA follows: TGCAGTGCCCTGGGGAGTAGCTCCCACAATGAGCAGTACTTC. This chain joins TRBV20-1 and TRBJ2-5, with a possible D match to TRBD2 (5 bases). CDR3 length: 14 residues. Trimming stripped 6 bases from V and 11 bases from J, with 25 bases between. Germline assignment: CDR1 DFQATT and CDR2 SNEGSKA (reference sequence).

The genes are TRBV15 and TRBJ2-3; D uncertain. The CDR3 length is 14 residues. The V gene's germline CDR1 is LNHNV and CDR2 YYDKDF (reference sequence). Trimming removed 3 bases from V and 4 bases from J, with 11 bases in between. CDR3 amino acids: CATSRVGVPDTQYF. The CDR3 region has the DNA TGTGCCACCAGCAGGGTCGGAGTGCCAGATACGCAGTATTTT.

The rearrangement joins TRBV29-1 to TRBJ2-3; tentatively, D is TRBD1 (5 bases). The germline gives CDR1 SQVTM, CDR2 ANQGSEA. V was pared by 4 bases and J by 5 bases, with 10 bases between. The CDR3 extends over 12 amino acids. As DNA, the CDR3 is TGCAGCGTTGGACAGACAAGAGATACGCAGTATTTT. Translated, it gives CSVGQTRDTQYF.

Only a few counts were recorded for this clonotype. This chain joins TRBV29-1 and TRBJ2-2; D ambiguous. Trimming left V 7 bases short and J 7 bases short, with 13 bases between. Germline assignment: CDR1 SQVTM and CDR2 ANQGSEA. This CDR3 is built from 12 residues. CDR3 sequence: CSAVDLRGELFF. The CDR3 coding sequence is TGCAGCGCCGTGGATCTACGCGGGGAGCTGTTTTTT.

The chain combines TRBV15 with TRBJ1-1, with D maybe TRBD1 (6 bases). The length of the CDR3 is 16 residues. V lost 8 bases and J lost 5, with 24 bases in between. CDR1 is LNHNV and CDR2 is YYDKDF in the germline V gene (reference sequence). Here the CDR3 reads CATAAEPGGRVTEAFF. The CDR3 DNA reads as TGTGCCACCGCTGCAGAACCCGGGGGGCGAGTTACTGAAGCTTTCTTT.

This clonotype showed up just once. This chain joins TRBV20-1 and TRBJ2-1, with 11 nucleotides matching TRBD2. The CDR3 has 19 amino acids. Germline V CDR1 and CDR2: DFQATT, SNEGSKA (reference sequence). V lost 5 bases and J lost 3; bases outside the gene matches: 18. As DNA, the CDR3 is TGCAGTGCTCCCCGAGTCGGACTAGCGGGCTCAGGGGGCTACAATGAGCAGTTCTTC. Encoded protein: CSAPRVGLAGSGGYNEQFF.

The V gene is TRBV3-1, the J gene TRBJ1-6, with a possible D match to TRBD1 (6 bases). This CDR3 comprises 16 residues. Trimming removed 5 bases from V and 6 bases from J, with 17 bases in between. CDR1 and CDR2 from the germline V gene are LGHDT and YNNKEL (reference sequence). The CDR3 region is CASSLWTVGFNSPLHF. CDR3 bases: TGTGCCAGCAGCTTGTGGACAGTCGGATTTAATTCACCCCTCCACTTT.

A few counts support this clonotype. The chain has TRBV2 and TRBJ2-7, with 8 bases fitting TRBD1. From germline, CDR1 is SNHLY and CDR2 FYNNEI. CDR3 size: 14 residues. The V and J ends lost 6 bases and 0 bases, in that order; junction bases with no gene match: 4. CDR3 region: CASRGTGGSYEQYF. CDR3 sequence (DNA): TGTGCCAGCAGAGGGACAGGAGGCTCCTACGAGCAGTACTTC.

This clonotype was found a few times. This sequence joins TRBV7-2 and TRBJ2-7; 12 nucleotides match TRBD2. The CDR3 sequence is 16 residues long. The V segment lost 6 bases and the J segment 7 bases; nucleotides outside the gene matches: 13. In germline, CDR1 is SGHTA, CDR2 FQGNSA. The CDR3 reads CASSSNLAGGPDEQYF. The CDR3, as DNA: TGTGCCAGCAGTTCCAATCTAGCGGGAGGGCCGGATGAGCAGTACTTC.

This clonotype was observed a handful of times. The chain employs TRBV5-1 and TRBJ2-7; 7 bases fit TRBD1. V shed 0 bases, J shed 0 bases, and the junction held 6 bases outside the gene matches. The germline gives CDR1 SGHRS, CDR2 YFSETQ. This CDR3 is built from 16 residues. The CDR3 reads CASSLGTGSDSYEQYF. The CDR3 region has the DNA TGCGCCAGCAGCTTGGGGACAGGCTCCGACTCCTACGAGCAGTACTTC.

The table lists this clonotype with a count of one. This chain links TRBV11-2 with TRBJ2-6; tentatively, D is TRBD2 (6 bases). The CDR3 is made up of 15 amino acids. With 4 bases removed from V and 2 bases from J, the gap between germline ends came to 9 bases. Germline-derived CDR1 and CDR2 are SGHAT and FQNNGV. The CDR3 DNA reads TGTGCCAGCAGCTCGGGGGTAGCTGGGGCCAACGTCCTGACTTTC. Its translation: CASSSGVAGANVLTF. Complete variable domain (other parts from reference TRBV11-2 and TRBJ2-6): EAGVAQSPRYKIIEKRQSVAFWCNPISGHATLYWYQQILGQGPKLLIQFQNNGVVDDSQLPKDRFSAERLKGVDSTLKIQPAKLEDSAVYLCASSSGVAGANVLTFGAGSRLTVL.

This clonotype was picked up a small number of times. The gene calls are TRBV6-6 and TRBJ2-6, with D possibly being TRBD1 (6 bases). V was trimmed by 5 bases and J by 0 bases, leaving 11 bases between them. This CDR3 is built from 16 residues. Germline CDR1 is MNHNY and CDR2 is SVGAGI (reference sequence). CDR3 region: CASSPGQNSGANVLTF. CDR3 nucleotide sequence: TGTGCCAGCAGTCCCGGACAGAACTCTGGGGCCAACGTCCTGACTTTC.

The V gene is TRBV13, the J gene TRBJ2-7; 7 bases align to TRBD2. CDR3 length: 16 amino acids. Germline V gives CDR1 PRHDT, CDR2 FYEKMQ (reference sequence). V gave up 2 bases and J gave up 0 bases; unmatched junction bases: 7. CDR3 in DNA: TGTGCCAGCAGCTTAATCGGGAGGCACAGCTCCTACGAGCAGTACTTC. Translation: CASSLIGRHSSYEQYF.

In its sample, this clonotype was seen a few times. This rearrangement joins TRBV4-2 to TRBJ2-2; 8 positions agree with TRBD2. The V segment lost 0 bases and the J segment 4 bases; nucleotides outside the gene matches: 10. There are 18 residues in the CDR3. Germline lookup yields CDR1 LGHNA and CDR2 YNFKEQ. This chain's CDR3 is CASSQDIFRLAGTGELFF. DNA of the CDR3: TGTGCCAGCAGCCAAGATATTTTTCGGCTAGCGGGCACCGGGGAGCTGTTTTTT.

This chain links TRBV7-2 with TRBJ1-1; D gene uncertain. Looked up from germline, CDR1 is SGHTA and CDR2 is FQGNSA. This CDR3 is 13 amino acids long. V was trimmed by 4 bases and J by 1 base, leaving 7 bases between them. CDR3 sequence: CASSYYKNTEAFF. The CDR3 bases are TGTGCCAGCAGCTATTACAAGAACACTGAAGCTTTCTTT.

The gene calls are TRBV20-1 and TRBJ2-7; D remains ambiguous. V dropped 1 base and J dropped 0 bases, with 13 bases sitting between them. This CDR3 spans 15 amino acids. Germline assignment: CDR1 DFQATT and CDR2 SNEGSKA (reference sequence). The CDR3 DNA reads TGCAGTGCTAGAGTTTTCCGGGTGAGCTCCTACGAGCAGTACTTC. This translates into CSARVFRVSSYEQYF.

The chain employs TRBV7-9 and TRBJ1-5; D unclear. V was cut by 4 bases and J by 6 bases, with 7 bases left in between. This CDR3 has 12 residues. The germline CDR1 and CDR2 sequences are SEHNR and FQNEAQ (reference sequence). The CDR3 nucleotides are TGTGCCAGCAGCTCTTCAATTCAGCCCCAGCATTTT. Translating gives CASSSSIQPQHF.

This clonotype was observed at least ten times. The chain couples TRBV28 to TRBJ2-7, with 7 nucleotides matching TRBD1. Unmatched junction bases numbered 1, after V lost 2 bases and J lost 0 bases. The germline gives CDR1 MDHEN, CDR2 SYDVKM. This CDR3 has 14 amino acids. The CDR3 reads CASSLGTASYEQYF. DNA for the CDR3: TGTGCCAGCAGTTTAGGGACAGCCTCCTACGAGCAGTACTTC.

The gene calls are TRBV7-2 and TRBJ2-7; D remains ambiguous. Trimming stripped 5 bases from V and 3 bases from J, with 17 bases between. Germline V gene sequence: CDR1 SGHTA, CDR2 FQGNSA. CDR3 length: 15 residues. This chain's CDR3 is CASSPEDSRHYEQYF. CDR3 bases: TGTGCCAGCAGCCCCGAAGACTCTCGACACTACGAGCAGTACTTC.

CDR3 nucleotides: TGTGCCAGCAGTTTCGGGGGGGCGGATCAGCCCCAGCATTTT. Its translation is CASSFGGADQPQHF. The chain combines TRBV12-3 or TRBV12-4 with TRBJ1-5; TRBD1 is a possible D gene (6 bases). The CDR3 spans 14 residues. V lost 3 bases and J 5 bases, leaving 11 bases between the germline ends.